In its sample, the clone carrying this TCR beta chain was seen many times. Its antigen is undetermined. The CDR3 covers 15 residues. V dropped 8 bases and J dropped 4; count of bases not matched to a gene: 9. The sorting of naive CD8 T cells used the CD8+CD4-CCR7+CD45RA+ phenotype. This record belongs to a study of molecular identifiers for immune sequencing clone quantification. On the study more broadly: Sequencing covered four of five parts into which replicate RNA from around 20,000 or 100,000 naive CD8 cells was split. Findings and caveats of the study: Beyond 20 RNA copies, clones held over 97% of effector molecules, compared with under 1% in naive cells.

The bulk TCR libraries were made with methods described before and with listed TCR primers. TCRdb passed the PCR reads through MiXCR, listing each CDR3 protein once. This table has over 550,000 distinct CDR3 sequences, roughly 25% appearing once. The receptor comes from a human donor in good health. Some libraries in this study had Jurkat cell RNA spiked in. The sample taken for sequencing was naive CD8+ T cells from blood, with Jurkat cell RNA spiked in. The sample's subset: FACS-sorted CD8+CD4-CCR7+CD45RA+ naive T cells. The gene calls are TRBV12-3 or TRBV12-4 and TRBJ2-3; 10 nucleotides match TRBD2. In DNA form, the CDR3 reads TGTGCCAGCCGGGGTCTAGCGGGGGAGGCAGATACGCAGTATTTT. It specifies CASRGLAGEADTQYF.